The next 16 T cell receptor beta chains were all read from a single sample in a study of blood T cell repertoires in COVID-19 (dated by TCRdb to the early 2020s). Libraries were constructed by the immunoSEQ multiplex PCR assay. TCRdb stores this immuneACCESS table with in-frame sequences only. Part of the clones is absent; in the studies checked, under half of the shortfall reflects unresolved V genes, and no reason is known for the rest. The sample contains a few hundred thousand clones, roughly 84% of them found a single time. In total, the top ten clones hold roughly 19% of the sample. Sequenced sample: peripheral blood. The receptor source for this set is a man aged 50 to 60 with COVID-19, enrolled during active disease.

The chain employs TRBV5-1 and TRBJ1-2, with a weak D call TRBD1 (5 bases). Trimming pared 0 bases from V and 8 bases from J, leaving 17 bases between. Per the germline V gene, CDR1 is SGHRS and CDR2 is YFSETQ. This CDR3 is 15 amino acids long. The chain's CDR3 is CASSLGMKEGAGYTF. The CDR3 DNA follows: TGCGCCAGCAGCTTGGGGATGAAGGAAGGGGCCGGCTACACCTTC.

This sequence joins TRBV6-1 and TRBJ1-1; D uncertain. Germline values: CDR1 MNHNS, CDR2 SASEGT. The V and J ends lost 3 bases and 1 base respectively, with 6 bases between them. CDR3 length equals 13 residues. The DNA of the CDR3 is TGTGCCAGCAGTGATCCCGGGAACACTGAAGCTTTCTTT. Residues: CASSDPGNTEAFF.

The chain links TRBV7-6 to TRBJ1-3, with 8 bases that match TRBD1. The trim removed 0 bases at V and 1 base at J, leaving 2 bases unmatched. Germline lookup yields CDR1 SGHVS and CDR2 FNYEAQ. The CDR3 contains 16 residues. CDR3 DNA sequence: TGTGCCAGCAGCTTAGCTAGACAGGGGTCTGGAAACACCATATATTTT. Amino acid sequence: CASSLARQGSGNTIYF. Complete variable domain (other parts from reference TRBV7-6 and TRBJ1-3): GAGVSQSPRYKVTKRGQDVALRCDPISGHVSLYWYRQALGQGPEFLTYFNYEAQQDKSGLPNDRFSAERPEGSISTLTIQRTEQRDSAMYRCASSLARQGSGNTIYFGEGSWLTVV.

The CDR3 DNA reads TGTGCCAGCAGCCAAGAGCGGACTTCCCATGGCTACACCTTC. It encodes CASSQERTSHGYTF. The chain couples TRBV3-1 (or the pseudogene TRBV3-2) to TRBJ1-2; D remains unclear. CDR3 length: 14 residues. CDR1 is LGHDT, CDR2 YNNKEL, per germline (reference sequence). Trimming removed 0 bases at V and 6 bases at J, with 11 bases between.

The J gene is TRBJ1-4, the V gene TRBV12-1. TRBV12-1 is a listed pseudogene. This CDR3 contains 15 residues. CDR3 DNA sequence: TGTGCCAGCAGCTTCCCGCGGGGTTACGGGGAAAAACTGTTTTTT. Translation gives CASSFPRGYGEKLFF.

The chain combines TRBV19 with TRBJ2-5; 8 bases match TRBD1. Losses at the gene ends were 3 bases for V and 1 base for J; bases not matched to a gene: 1. CDR1 and CDR2 (germline): LNHDA, SQIVND (reference sequence). There are 14 residues in the CDR3. CDR3 sequence reads: CASSIRGPQETQYF. The CDR3 DNA reads as TGTGCCAGTAGTATCAGGGGGCCCCAAGAGACCCAGTACTTC.

The rearrangement links TRBV10-3 to TRBJ2-7, with D unresolved. Looked up from germline, CDR1 is ENHRY and CDR2 is SYGVKD. Trimming shortened V by 0 bases and J by 1 base, and 4 bases separated the two germline ends. This CDR3 comprises 13 residues. The CDR3 region has the DNA TGTGCCATCAGTGAGTCGAGGTCCTACGAGCAGTACTTC. Translation gives CAISESRSYEQYF.

This chain connects TRBV5-6 to TRBJ2-7; no firm D call. Trimming cost V 2 bases and J 3 bases, with 6 bases left between them. CDR1 and CDR2 (germline): SGHDT, YYEEEE. The CDR3 is made up of 12 amino acids. CDR3 nucleotides: TGTGCCAGCAGCTTAACAGACTACGAGCAGTACTTC. This translates into CASSLTDYEQYF. Based on the CDR3 plus reference TRBV5-6 and TRBJ2-7, the full variable domain is DAGVTQSPTHLIKTRGQQVTLRCSPKSGHDTVSWYQQALGQGPQFIFQYYEEEERQRGNFPDRFSGHQFPNYSSELNVNALLLGDSALYLCASSLTDYEQYFGPGTRLTVT.

This chain uses TRBV5-1 with TRBJ1-3; D uncertain. CDR1 and CDR2 (germline): SGHRS, YFSETQ. Between the trimmed V and J ends, which lost 1 base and 0 bases, there was a span of 5 bases. The CDR3 runs 14 residues. The CDR3 is CASSLLGSGNTIYF. CDR3 nucleotides: TGCGCCAGCAGCTTGCTAGGCTCTGGAAACACCATATATTTT.

The V call is TRBV4-2, the J call TRBJ2-7, with 11 positions matching TRBD2. J was trimmed by 4 bases and V by 4 bases; bases with no gene match: 12. Germline V gene data show CDR1 as LGHNA and CDR2 as YNFKEQ. The CDR3 length is 17 residues. The CDR3 DNA is TGTGCCAGCAGCCTGAACGGGGTTAGCGGGAGGGGGTACGAGCAGTACTTC. The encoded protein is CASSLNGVSGRGYEQYF.

This chain uses TRBV30 with TRBJ2-5; 12 bases agree with TRBD2. With V trimmed by 5 bases and J by 4 bases, 2 bases remained unmatched. Germline CDR1 is GTSNPN and CDR2 is SVGIG (reference sequence). This CDR3 contains 13 residues. CDR3 loop: CAWEGLAGETQYF. CDR3 nucleotides: TGTGCCTGGGAGGGACTAGCGGGAGAGACCCAGTACTTC.

This chain uses TRBV1 with TRBJ1-4. TRBV1 is reported as a pseudogene. The CDR3 length is 17 residues. This CDR3 is CTSRPRGQGPTNEKLFF. As DNA, the CDR3 is TGCACCAGCAGACCGCGGGGGCAGGGCCCAACTAATGAAAAACTGTTTTTT.

The chain links TRBV5-8 to TRBJ1-5; D gene ambiguous. CDR1 and CDR2 (germline): SGHTS, YDEGEE. V lost 4 bases, J lost 5 bases, and 10 bases lay in between. The CDR3 runs to 13 residues. This CDR3 reads CASSGEFDQPQHF. CDR3 DNA: TGTGCCAGCAGCGGAGAATTCGATCAGCCCCAGCATTTT.

The rearrangement links TRBV3-1 (or the pseudogene TRBV3-2) to TRBJ2-7, with 10 positions matching TRBD2. The CDR3 contains 16 residues. The germline V gene encodes CDR1 LGHDT and CDR2 YNNKEL (reference sequence). With V trimmed by 1 base and J by 6 bases, 9 bases remained unmatched. The CDR3 region has the DNA TGTGCCAGCAGCCAAGGCCCCCTAGCGGGAGAAGGCGAGCAGTACTTC. Residues: CASSQGPLAGEGEQYF.

This clone has a handful of counts. The chain carries TRBV6-6 and TRBJ2-5; a weak D match, TRBD2 (5 bases). V lost 6 bases and J lost 5, with 19 bases in between. Per the germline V gene, CDR1 is MNHNY and CDR2 is SVGAGI (reference sequence). The CDR3 is made up of 15 amino acids. CDR3 loop: CASRPDLTFTETQYF. CDR3 nucleotide sequence: TGTGCCAGCAGACCGGACTTAACGTTTACCGAGACCCAGTACTTC.

The rearrangement uses TRBV6-4 and TRBJ2-1, with TRBD1 matching 10 bases. The ends lost 2 bases at V and 10 bases at J; junction bases unmatched: 8. The germline V gene has CDR1 MRHNA and CDR2 SNTAGT. There are 15 residues in the CDR3. CDR3 loop: CASSDTGTGVSEQFF. CDR3 DNA: TGTGCCAGCAGTGACACCGGGACAGGGGTGTCGGAGCAGTTCTTC.